This T cell receptor (beta chain) was captured by sequencing in a study of glioma-infiltrating T cells after dendritic cell vaccination. Only a few counts were recorded for this clone. The trim removed 5 bases at V and 1 base at J, leaving 9 bases unmatched. The CDR3 contains 17 residues. Germline assignment: CDR1 PRHDT and CDR2 FYEKMQ (reference sequence). TCRB CDR3 was amplified from 2 ug genomic DNA or less. TCRdb's copy holds only in-frame clones and misses some; the assay was immunoSEQ multiplex PCR. The sample has about 82,000 clones, over 85% seen once. The source of this sequence is a human donor with glioblastoma. The chain is built from TRBV13 and TRBJ2-7; TRBD2 agrees at 12 bases. This material consisted of blood, taken before dendritic cell vaccination. The CDR3 sequence is CASSPRGTSGLSYEQYF. DNA for the CDR3: TGTGCCAGCAGCCCCCGAGGGACTAGCGGGTTATCCTACGAGCAGTACTTC.